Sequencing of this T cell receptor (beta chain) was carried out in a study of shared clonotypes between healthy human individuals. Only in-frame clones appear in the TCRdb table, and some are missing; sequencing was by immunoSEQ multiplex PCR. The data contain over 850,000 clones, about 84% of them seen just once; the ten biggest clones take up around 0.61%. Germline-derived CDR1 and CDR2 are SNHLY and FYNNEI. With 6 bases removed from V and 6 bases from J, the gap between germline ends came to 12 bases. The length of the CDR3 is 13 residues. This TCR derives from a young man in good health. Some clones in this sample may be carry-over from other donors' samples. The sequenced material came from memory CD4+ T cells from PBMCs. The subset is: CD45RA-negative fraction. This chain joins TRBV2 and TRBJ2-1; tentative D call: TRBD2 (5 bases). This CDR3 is CASRGKDSNEQFF. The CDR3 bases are TGTGCCAGCAGAGGAAAGGACTCCAATGAGCAGTTCTTC.